This note documents a single T cell receptor (beta chain) sequence. The antigen remains unidentified. Naive CD8 cells lacked CD45RO, underwent positive selection for CCR7 and left out terminally differentiated effector memory CD45RA+ cells. Healthy HIV-negative adults with no recent acute infections or vaccinations were recruited as donors. The authors distributed each subset's genomic DNA evenly over several immunoSEQ plates. Sorted-subset replicate PCR reactions contained 200 to 250 ng DNA, corresponding to around 30,000 T cell genomes. The data were produced by immunoSEQ multiplex PCR, yet TCRdb's version contains in-frame clones alone and is incomplete. The sample has about 2.2 million clones, over 85% seen once; the top ten hold more than 1.5%. The sample originates from a study of shared clonotypes between healthy human individuals. Findings of the study overall: In a handful of donors, about 5% of naive CD4 clonotypes appeared in common.

The CDR3 extends over 16 amino acids. V was trimmed by 0 bases and J by 3 bases, leaving 12 bases between them. Per the germline V gene, CDR1 is SGHDN and CDR2 is FVKESK. The sequenced material came from naive CD8+ T cells from PBMCs. The TCR comes from a man aged 18-30 years in good health. Some clones in this sample may be carry-over from other donors' samples. The chain joins TRBV14 to TRBJ2-1; D call uncertain. The CDR3 region has the DNA TGTGCCAGCAGCCAAGATCTTGGCGGAAACTACAATGAGCAGTTCTTC. It translates to CASSQDLGGNYNEQFF.